This entry lists 21 T cell receptor beta chains sequenced from one sample in a study of shared clonotypes between healthy human individuals. Only in-frame clones appear in the TCRdb table, and some are missing; sequencing was by immunoSEQ multiplex PCR. This sample has 330,000 or so clones, with around 67% found just once. Specimen: memory CD4+ T cells sorted from blood. Specified subset: CD45RA-negative fraction. These receptor sequences come from a man aged 25 to 40 in good health.

This clone has ten or more counts. The chain employs TRBV5-5 and TRBJ1-4; no clear D gene. Germline V CDR1 and CDR2: SGHKS, YYEKEE (reference sequence). The ends were cut back, 0 bases at V and 5 bases at J, with 17 bases in the middle. This CDR3 has 17 amino acids. As DNA, the CDR3 is TGTGCCAGCAGCTTGGCCGGACGGACGGTTCTGAATGAAAAACTGTTTTTT. It is translated as CASSLAGRTVLNEKLFF. Full variable domain (remainder filled in from reference TRBV5-5 and TRBJ1-4): DAGVTQSPTHLIKTRGQQVTLRCSPISGHKSVSWYQQVLGQGPQFIFQYYEKEERGRGNFPDRFSARQFPNYSSELNVNALLLGDSALYLCASSLAGRTVLNEKLFFGSGTQLSVL.

This clone was seen only a few times. The J gene is TRBJ2-1, the V gene TRBV7-6, with 11 bases fitting TRBD2. With V trimmed by 4 bases and J by 6 bases, 8 bases remained unmatched. Germline V gives CDR1 SGHVS, CDR2 FNYEAQ. CDR3 length equals 16 residues. CDR3: CASSSVRTSGLNEQFF. The CDR3 DNA sequence: TGTGCCAGCAGCTCAGTCCGGACTAGCGGGCTCAATGAGCAGTTCTTC.

This clone occurred once. The rearrangement joins TRBV9 to TRBJ2-7; 7 bases match TRBD2. The V segment lost 0 bases and the J segment 3 bases; nucleotides outside the gene matches: 3. Germline V gives CDR1 SGDLS, CDR2 YYNGEE. The CDR3 sequence is 14 residues long. Here the CDR3 DNA reads TGTGCCAGCAGCGTAGACGAGCGGGACTACGAGCAGTACTTC. Its translation is CASSVDERDYEQYF.

V is TRBV5-1 and J is TRBJ2-3; TRBD1 aligns across 11 bases. Per germline, CDR1 SGHRS and CDR2 YFSETQ. V trimming: 0 bases; J trimming: 4 bases; junction bases outside the gene matches: 4. The CDR3 is made up of 16 amino acids. CDR3 sequence reads: CASSLAPGQGADTQYF. CDR3 DNA: TGCGCCAGCAGCTTGGCCCCGGGACAGGGGGCAGATACGCAGTATTTT.

V is TRBV19 and J is TRBJ1-1; D is unclear. V lost 5 bases to trimming and J lost 1 base, with 11 bases between them. CDR1 LNHDA and CDR2 SQIVND come from the germline V gene (reference sequence). CDR3 size: 14 residues. CDR3 sequence: CASSFHRQNTEAFF. Here the CDR3 DNA reads TGTGCCAGTAGTTTTCACCGCCAGAACACTGAAGCTTTCTTT.

This clone has just a few counts. V is TRBV10-3 and J is TRBJ2-7; D unresolved. The V end lost 3 bases, the J end lost 0 bases, and 12 bases lay between the germline ends. The CDR3 length is 15 residues. Germline V CDR1 and CDR2: ENHRY, SYGVKD. The CDR3 sequence is CAISDPIVVSYEQYF. The CDR3 DNA is TGTGCCATCAGTGATCCCATCGTAGTCTCCTACGAGCAGTACTTC.

The genes are TRBV6-5 and TRBJ2-2; D gene unclear. Germline assignment: CDR1 MNHEY and CDR2 SVGAGI. CDR3 size: 15 residues. Trimming took off 5 bases at V and 0 bases at J, with 10 bases between the two ends. In nucleotides, the CDR3 is TGTGCCAGCAGTAGGGAAGGAGCGAACACCGGGGAGCTGTTTTTT. Protein product: CASSREGANTGELFF.

The rearrangement links TRBV7-2 to TRBJ2-1; 14 bases align to TRBD2. Germline V gene data show CDR1 as SGHTA and CDR2 as FQGNSA. This CDR3 region has 18 residues. The ends lost 5 bases at V and 10 bases at J; junction bases unmatched: 16. CDR3 nucleotides: TGTGCCAGCAGCCCCGGACTAGCGGGAGGACGGGGGCAATACGAGCAGTTCTTC. Translated: CASSPGLAGGRGQYEQFF.

This clone was observed a few times. Here the CDR3 DNA reads TGTGCCAGCAGCAAGAACAGGGGTGGTACCTACGAGCAGTACTTC. It is translated as CASSKNRGGTYEQYF. This chain connects TRBV5-4 to TRBJ2-7, with 7 bases matching TRBD1. This CDR3 contains 15 residues. The germline CDR1 and CDR2 sequences are SGHNT and YYREEE (reference sequence). With V trimmed by 4 bases and J by 2 bases, 9 bases remained unmatched.

The rearrangement links TRBV11-2 to TRBJ2-3, with a possible D match to TRBD2 (6 bases). The CDR3 runs 15 residues. The germline gives CDR1 SGHAT, CDR2 FQNNGV. V lost 2 bases and J lost 2, with 11 bases in between. CDR3: CASSLSGVNTDTQYF. The CDR3 DNA reads TGTGCCAGCAGCTTATCGGGAGTGAACACAGATACGCAGTATTTT.

This sequence joins TRBV19 and TRBJ2-1; D gene ambiguous. There are 12 residues in the CDR3. Per the germline V gene, CDR1 is LNHDA and CDR2 is SQIVND (reference sequence). V was trimmed by 6 bases and J by 9 bases, leaving 12 bases between them. DNA of the CDR3: TGTGCCAGTAGAATCAACATCGGTGAGCAGTTCTTC. This sequence encodes CASRINIGEQFF.

V and J are TRBV7-9 and TRBJ1-5; 11 bases align to TRBD1. Unmatched junction bases numbered 9, after V lost 4 bases and J lost 4 bases. The CDR3 sequence is 17 residues long. The germline V gene encodes CDR1 SEHNR and CDR2 FQNEAQ (reference sequence). The CDR3 DNA is TGTGCCAGCAGCTACGCAACCGGGACAGGGGGAAATCAGCCCCAGCATTTT. This translates into CASSYATGTGGNQPQHF.

This clone was counted a few times. This chain links TRBV6-5 with TRBJ1-2; TRBD1 might be the D (5 bases). Germline CDR1 MNHEY, CDR2 SVGAGI. The CDR3 sequence is 13 residues long. Trimming cost V 7 bases and J 7 bases, with 16 bases left between them. The CDR3 is CASINQGGVGYTF. The CDR3, as DNA: TGTGCCAGCATTAATCAGGGTGGTGTTGGCTACACCTTC.

This clone was found many times. The chain carries TRBV5-6 and TRBJ2-7; 9 bases align to TRBD1. Trimming cost V 1 base and J 6 bases; bases outside gene matches: 11. Germline CDR1 is SGHDT and CDR2 is YYEEEE. This CDR3 spans 16 amino acids. The CDR3, as DNA: TGTGCCAGCAGCTTGAGCACCGGGACAGGGCGAAGCGAGCAGTACTTC. Its protein is CASSLSTGTGRSEQYF.

This clone was counted ten times or more. This chain joins TRBV9 and TRBJ2-7; D is ambiguous. Trimming pared 3 bases from V and 4 bases from J, leaving 14 bases between. Germline values: CDR1 SGDLS, CDR2 YYNGEE. The CDR3 spans 14 residues. The CDR3 DNA reads TGTGCCAGCAGCGAAGGGCCAAGTGCATACGAGCAGTACTTC. Protein product: CASSEGPSAYEQYF.

The chain combines TRBV5-4 with TRBJ2-2; 7 bases are shared with TRBD2. The CDR3 consists of 15 residues. Germline loops: CDR1 SGHNT, CDR2 YYREEE (reference sequence). The V segment lost 5 bases and the J segment 5 bases; nucleotides outside the gene matches: 9. Here the CDR3 DNA reads TGTGCCAGCAGTTCCGCGGGAGTCGTAACCGGGGAGCTGTTTTTT. Translation: CASSSAGVVTGELFF.

The chain combines TRBV20-1 with TRBJ2-1; unclear D gene. The CDR3 loop spans 11 amino acids. CDR1 DFQATT and CDR2 SNEGSKA come from the germline V gene (reference sequence). Trimming took off 6 bases at V and 15 bases at J, with 18 bases between the two ends. CDR3 sequence (DNA): TGCAGTGCCTCCTACCTTCGGGCTCTGTTCTTC. This translates into CSASYLRALFF.

Many counts were recorded for this clone. This chain links TRBV5-4 with TRBJ2-7; TRBD2 matches at 7 bases. V shed 4 bases, J shed 11 bases, and the junction held 15 bases outside the gene matches. The CDR3 contains 14 residues. Germline V gives CDR1 SGHNT, CDR2 YYREEE (reference sequence). The CDR3 protein is CASSTHSGSTPEYF. The CDR3 DNA reads as TGTGCCAGCAGCACACATAGCGGGTCCACCCCGGAGTACTTC.

This clone was detected only once. This rearrangement joins TRBV7-9 to TRBJ2-2; D is ambiguous. In germline, CDR1 is SEHNR, CDR2 FQNEAQ (reference sequence). The CDR3 is 13 amino acids. Trimming removed 3 bases from V and 5 bases from J, with 7 bases in between. The DNA for the CDR3 is TGTGCCAGCAGCTTGGAGACAACCGGGGAGCTGTTTTTT. Protein sequence: CASSLETTGELFF.

The CDR3, as DNA: TGTGCCAGCAGTGAAGGGGCAGAAGATACGCAGTATTTT. Protein product: CASSEGAEDTQYF. V usage is TRBV2 and J usage is TRBJ2-3; D gene uncertain. Deletions cut 1 base from V and 5 bases from J, with 7 bases between. This CDR3 contains 13 residues. Germline-derived CDR1 and CDR2 are SNHLY and FYNNEI.

CDR3 nucleotide sequence: TGTGCCAGCAGCTCCCCGGGACAGGGTAATGAAAAACTGTTTTTT. Translating it yields CASSSPGQGNEKLFF. The chain is built from TRBV7-9 and TRBJ1-4, with 9 bases matching TRBD1. Germline V lookup: CDR1 SEHNR, CDR2 FQNEAQ (reference sequence). V gave up 4 bases and J gave up 4 bases; unmatched junction bases: 4. The length of the CDR3 is 15 residues.